One and the same sample provided the 20 T cell receptor beta chains below, sequenced in a study of yellow fever vaccine responses in identical twins. TCRdb reanalysed the RT-PCR reads using MiXCR and keeps one entry per CDR3 protein. This sample carries about 9,000 distinct CDR3 sequences, roughly 83% of them seen once, and the ten largest clones take roughly 2%. Sequenced material: T cells from blood (PBMCs), unsorted or a sorted subset (not recorded which), taken before or after yellow fever vaccination (not recorded which). The origin of the receptors is a woman in her late teens or twenties who received the yellow fever vaccine.

The rearrangement joins TRBV9 to TRBJ2-2, with D possibly matching TRBD1 (6 bases). CDR3 length: 16 amino acids. V was trimmed by 3 bases and J by 0 bases, leaving 12 bases between them. CDR1 is SGDLS, CDR2 YYNGEE, per germline. CDR3 in DNA: TGTGCCAGCAGCGAAGGACAGATGGCGAACACCGGGGAGCTGTTTTTT. This gives the protein CASSEGQMANTGELFF.

The V call is TRBV10-3, the J call TRBJ2-7, with D possibly being TRBD1 (6 bases). The CDR3 loop spans 16 amino acids. Trimming pared 0 bases from V and 4 bases from J, leaving 16 bases between. Looked up from germline, CDR1 is ENHRY and CDR2 is SYGVKD. CDR3 nucleotide sequence: TGTGCCATCAGTGAGTCAGTTTTGCAGGGGTTGTACGAGCAGTACTTC. Protein sequence: CAISESVLQGLYEQYF.

CDR3: CASSSFSGGASDTQYF. The CDR3 coding sequence is TGTGCCAGCAGCTCTTTTAGCGGGGGGGCTTCAGATACGCAGTATTTT. V is TRBV7-9 and J is TRBJ2-3; the match to TRBD2 covers 11 bases. The CDR3 is made up of 16 amino acids. Looked up from germline, CDR1 is SEHNR and CDR2 is FQNEAQ (reference sequence). With 4 bases clipped from V and 4 bases from J, the junction kept 7 bases outside the gene matches.

This sequence joins TRBV29-1 and TRBJ2-1; 11 bases line up with TRBD2. The CDR3 has 18 residues. The ends lost 4 bases at V and 0 bases at J; junction bases unmatched: 11. Per germline, CDR1 SQVTM and CDR2 ANQGSEA. For the CDR3, the DNA is TGCAGCGTTGGGGTACTAGCGGGAGAGAGAAGCTCCTACAATGAGCAGTTCTTC. Protein product: CSVGVLAGERSSYNEQFF.

This sequence joins TRBV29-1 and TRBJ2-1; D gene unclear. The germline V gene encodes CDR1 SQVTM and CDR2 ANQGSEA. V lost 4 bases, J lost 0 bases, and 10 bases lay in between. This CDR3 has 14 residues. CDR3 in amino acids: CSVVKTLSYNEQFF. The CDR3 region has the DNA TGCAGCGTTGTAAAGACCCTCTCCTACAATGAGCAGTTCTTC.

The V gene is TRBV11-3, the J gene TRBJ2-1; a weak D match, TRBD2 (6 bases). The length of the CDR3 is 14 residues. Germline V gene data show CDR1 as SGHNT and CDR2 as YENEEA. Trimming shortened V by 0 bases and J by 5 bases, and 8 bases separated the two germline ends. The CDR3 protein is CASSLDAGNNEQFF. CDR3 in DNA: TGTGCCAGCAGCTTAGATGCGGGAAACAATGAGCAGTTCTTC.

This rearrangement joins TRBV7-8 to TRBJ2-7; the match to TRBD2 covers 12 bases. CDR3 size: 17 residues. Unmatched junction bases numbered 8, after V lost 5 bases and J lost 0 bases. Germline values: CDR1 SGHVS, CDR2 FQNEAQ. CDR3 DNA sequence: TGTGCCAGCAGCCTCCAGACTAGCGGGGGATCCTCCTACGAGCAGTACGTC. Protein sequence: CASSLQTSGGSSYEQYV.

The chain uses TRBV12-3 or TRBV12-4 and TRBJ2-1; weak D call: TRBD1 (5 bases). The germline V and J ends were trimmed by 5 bases and 6 bases, with 14 bases remaining between them. The CDR3 is 14 residues long. The CDR3 loop reads CASSRGTITNEQFF. CDR3 coding DNA: TGTGCCAGCAGTAGGGGTACGATTACCAATGAGCAGTTCTTC.

The chain recombines TRBV2 with TRBJ1-2; D is perhaps TRBD1 (5 bases). Per the germline V gene, CDR1 is SNHLY and CDR2 is FYNNEI. There are 11 residues in the CDR3. Trimming took 7 bases from V and 8 from J, leaving 11 bases between them. The CDR3 spells CASNTGDGYTF. Here the CDR3 DNA reads TGTGCCAGCAACACAGGCGACGGCTACACCTTC. The full variable domain, rest sourced from reference TRBV2 and TRBJ1-2, is EPEVTQTPSHQVTQMGQEVILRCVPISNHLYFYWYRQILGQKVEFLVSFYNNEISEKSEIFDDQFSVERPDGSNFTLKIRSTKLEDSAMYFCASNTGDGYTFGSGTRLTVV.

This sequence joins TRBV29-1 and TRBJ2-1, with D possibly being TRBD2 (5 bases). The CDR3 has 12 amino acids. Germline CDR1 and CDR2: SQVTM and ANQGSEA. V shed 0 bases and J shed 12 bases, with 12 bases lying between them. The CDR3 region is CSVEDPGFVQFF. The CDR3 coding sequence is TGCAGCGTTGAAGATCCGGGATTCGTGCAGTTCTTC.

The chain couples TRBV29-1 to TRBJ2-7, with a tentative D call TRBD2 (5 bases). This CDR3 spans 12 amino acids. The V and J ends lost 0 bases and 9 bases respectively, with 12 bases between them. The germline V gene encodes CDR1 SQVTM and CDR2 ANQGSEA. The chain's CDR3 is CSVEDPGEGQYF. The CDR3 region has the DNA TGCAGCGTTGAAGATCCGGGTGAGGGGCAGTACTTC.

This chain links TRBV13 with TRBJ2-7; D is unclear. Germline CDR1 PRHDT, CDR2 FYEKMQ (reference sequence). The CDR3 length is 13 residues. V gave up 7 bases and J gave up 0 bases, with 10 bases separating them. CDR3 region: CASKQRPSYEQYV. As DNA, the CDR3 is TGTGCCAGCAAACAGAGGCCCTCCTACGAGCAGTACGTC.

This clonotype has only a few counts. The chain uses TRBV6-4 and TRBJ1-1, with D possibly being TRBD1 (5 bases). Deletions cut 0 bases from V and 11 bases from J, with 13 bases between. There are 13 residues in the CDR3. Germline-derived CDR1 and CDR2 are MRHNA and SNTAGT. The CDR3 DNA reads TGTGCCAGCAGTGACTCGAGGGGAAGGCAGGCTTTCTTT. Its translation is CASSDSRGRQAFF.

The gene calls are TRBV12-3 or TRBV12-4 and TRBJ2-1; D call uncertain. The germline V and J ends were trimmed by 6 bases and 12 bases, with 9 bases remaining between them. There are 10 residues in the CDR3. DNA for the CDR3: TGTGCCAGCAGAAGGGTACTGCAGTTCTTC. Translated, it gives CASRRVLQFF.

The chain recombines TRBV6-1 with TRBJ1-3; D remains ambiguous. Germline values: CDR1 MNHNS, CDR2 SASEGT. The CDR3 extends over 16 amino acids. Trimming took off 6 bases at V and 0 bases at J, with 15 bases between the two ends. DNA for the CDR3: TGTGCCAGCAGGAGGATTCCGATCCTCTCTGGAAACACCATATATTTT. Its protein product is CASRRIPILSGNTIYF.

The chain has TRBV6-5 and TRBJ2-7; 9 bases fit TRBD1. J gave up 3 bases and V 4 bases, and 4 bases lay outside the gene matches. This CDR3 spans 14 amino acids. Germline loops: CDR1 MNHEY, CDR2 SVGAGI. The CDR3 coding sequence is TGTGCCAGCAGTTCCGGACAGGGGATCTACGAGCAGTACTTC. Protein product: CASSSGQGIYEQYF.

V and J are TRBV11-3 and TRBJ2-7, with TRBD1 matching over 9 bases. The CDR3 loop spans 16 amino acids. The germline V gene has CDR1 SGHNT and CDR2 YENEEA. The V gene end was trimmed by 4 bases and the J gene end by 1 base; junction bases not matched to a gene: 8. CDR3 coding DNA: TGTGCCAGCAGCTACCAGCGGGGACAGGGATCCTACGAGCAGTACTTC. Its translation: CASSYQRGQGSYEQYF. The variable domain in full, with the rest retrieved from reference TRBV11-3 and TRBJ2-7, is EAGVVQSPRYKIIEKKQPVAFWCNPISGHNTLYWYLQNLGQGPELLIRYENEEAVDDSQLPKDRFSAERLKGVDSTLKIQPAELGDSAVYLCASSYQRGQGSYEQYFGPGTRLTVT.

The table lists this clonotype with a count of one. The rearrangement joins TRBV2 to TRBJ2-1; D uncertain. The CDR3 runs 15 residues. Germline V gene sequence: CDR1 SNHLY, CDR2 FYNNEI. V lost 8 bases and J 5 bases, leaving 19 bases between the germline ends. The CDR3 reads CASLSHQANNNEQFF. In nucleotides, the CDR3 is TGTGCCAGCCTTTCTCATCAGGCGAATAACAATGAGCAGTTCTTC. The variable domain in full, with the rest retrieved from reference TRBV2 and TRBJ2-1, is EPEVTQTPSHQVTQMGQEVILRCVPISNHLYFYWYRQILGQKVEFLVSFYNNEISEKSEIFDDQFSVERPDGSNFTLKIRSTKLEDSAMYFCASLSHQANNNEQFFGPGTRLTVL.

This sequence joins TRBV11-1 and TRBJ2-7; D unresolved. CDR3 size: 16 residues. V was pared by 5 bases and J by 0 bases, with 17 bases between. Germline CDR1 reads SGHAT; CDR2 reads FQDESV (reference sequence). This CDR3 reads CASSTTFGFSSYEQYF. The CDR3, as DNA: TGTGCCAGCAGCACAACGTTTGGCTTTTCCTCCTACGAGCAGTACTTC.

The chain joins TRBV11-2 to TRBJ2-1; TRBD1 might be the D (5 bases). V lost 5 bases to trimming and J lost 5 bases, with 10 bases between them. The germline CDR1 and CDR2 sequences are SGHAT and FQNNGV. This CDR3 has 13 amino acids. Here the CDR3 DNA reads TGTGCCAGCAGCCTTCAACAGGACAATGAGCAGTTCTTC. It encodes CASSLQQDNEQFF.